One and the same sample provided the 20 T cell receptor beta chains below, sequenced in a study of blood T cells in healthy people across ages. Primed by a sample-barcoded 5' primer and a J-beta primer mix, a second PCR proceeded for roughly 6 to 12 cycles. TCRdb processed the 5' RACE reads anew with MiXCR; each CDR3 protein has one entry. The data hold around 1,000,000 distinct CDR3 sequences, with about 25% observed a single time. These data were also filed under a second study, of T cells of mothers and their children.

The sequenced sample was blood. All receptors derive from a girl aged 2-9 years in good health.

This sequence joins TRBV28 and TRBJ2-5; D unresolved. The DNA end lines up better with TRBJ2-7; the J call may be wrong. Germline V lookup: CDR1 MDHEN, CDR2 SYDVKM. This CDR3 region has 14 residues. Here the CDR3 DNA reads TGTGCCAGCAGTTTATTTGCCCCCCCCTACGAGCAGTACTTC. This sequence encodes CASSLFAPPYEQYF.

The chain uses TRBV6-1 and TRBJ2-7; D perhaps matches TRBD1 (5 bases). CDR3 length equals 14 residues. The germline CDR1 and CDR2 sequences are MNHNS and SASEGT. V was shortened by 3 bases and J by 4 bases, with 13 bases between the two germline ends. The CDR3 DNA sequence: TGTGCCAGCAGTGACAGCTGGGGCAAATACGAGCAGTACTTC. Protein product: CASSDSWGKYEQYF.

With respect to this clonotype: A read error may account for a junction end that differs from germline. The chain has TRBV2 and TRBJ2-1, with 9 bases matching TRBD2. The germline CDR1 and CDR2 sequences are SNHLY and FYNNEI. The CDR3 spans 16 residues. The CDR3 reads CASSITAGGSNNEQFF. The CDR3 DNA reads TGTGCCAGCAGTATAACAGCGGGGGGCTCCAACAATGAGCAGTTCTTC.

There are a few counts of this clonotype. The genes are TRBV12-3 or TRBV12-4 and TRBJ2-1; TRBD2 matches 9 bases. CDR3 length: 15 residues. After removal of 1 base from V and 10 bases from J, the junction contained 8 bases not matched to a gene. CDR3 DNA sequence: TGTGCCAGCAGTTTAGGTCTAGCGGGAAGCGGGGAGCAGTTCTTC. This sequence encodes CASSLGLAGSGEQFF.

The genes are TRBV19 and TRBJ1-2, with D unresolved. The V gene's germline CDR1 is LNHDA and CDR2 SQIVND (reference sequence). The CDR3 loop spans 12 amino acids. Trimming took off 9 bases at V and 7 bases at J, with 15 bases between the two ends. In nucleotides, the CDR3 is TGTGCCAGACTATCTCTCGGGGTTGGCTACACCTTC. As protein: CARLSLGVGYTF.

J is TRBJ2-5 and V is TRBV9, with 10 bases identical to TRBD1. The J call may be mistaken, given a closer DNA end match to TRBJ2-7. The CDR3 contains 15 residues. Germline-derived CDR1 and CDR2 are SGDLS and YYNGEE. The CDR3 protein is CASSVAGTGEPEQYF. The CDR3 coding sequence is TGTGCCAGCAGCGTCGCCGGGACAGGGGAGCCCGAGCAGTACTTC.

This clonotype appeared a few times. V is TRBV7-9 and J is TRBJ1-1, with D unresolved. There are 15 residues in the CDR3. V was shortened by 1 base and J by 3 bases, with 12 bases between the two germline ends. Germline V gene lookup returns CDR1 SEHNR and CDR2 FQNEAQ (reference sequence). The CDR3 DNA is TGTGCCAGCAGCTTAGGTGGGGATTGGGACACTGAAGCTTTCTTT. The encoded protein is CASSLGGDWDTEAFF.

The rearrangement joins TRBV5-1 to TRBJ2-1; 8 bases match TRBD1. Germline CDR1 reads SGHRS; CDR2 reads YFSETQ. The length of the CDR3 is 16 residues. V gave up 0 bases and J gave up 4 bases; unmatched junction bases: 6. CDR3 nucleotides: TGCGCCAGCAGCTTGGAAGTTGGGACAGGTTACAATGAGCAGTTCTTC. Encoded protein: CASSLEVGTGYNEQFF.

The chain couples TRBV7-9 to TRBJ1-4; D not resolved. Germline CDR1 and CDR2: SEHNR and FQNEAQ (reference sequence). Trimming pared 1 base from V and 3 bases from J, leaving 6 bases between. The CDR3 contains 14 residues. The CDR3 loop reads CASSLVGSNEKLFF. The CDR3 bases are TGTGCCAGCAGCTTAGTGGGTTCTAATGAAAAACTGTTTTTT.

This clonotype was observed a few times. The chain couples TRBV5-1 to TRBJ2-7; D might be TRBD2 (6 bases). Germline V gene sequence: CDR1 SGHRS, CDR2 YFSETQ. V gave up 4 bases and J gave up 4 bases, with 15 bases separating them. The CDR3 is 14 residues long. The CDR3 here is CASSPAGYGYEQYF. Written as DNA, the CDR3 is TGCGCCAGCAGCCCGGCGGGGTACGGGTACGAGCAGTACTTC.

The chain has TRBV3-1 and TRBJ2-1, with D tentatively TRBD2 (5 bases). In germline, CDR1 is LGHDT, CDR2 YNNKEL (reference sequence). CDR3 length equals 16 residues. V was cut by 0 bases and J by 1 base, with 10 bases left in between. The CDR3: CASSQDPSGSYNEQFF. CDR3 nucleotides: TGTGCCAGCAGCCAAGATCCCAGCGGTTCCTACAATGAGCAGTTCTTC.

On this clonotype: The junction differs from germline at one of its ends, possibly a read error. The V and J genes are TRBV7-9 and TRBJ2-7, with a weak D call TRBD2 (6 bases). The CDR3 is 14 amino acids. From germline, CDR1 is SEHNR and CDR2 FQNEAQ (reference sequence). CDR3 in amino acids: CAGSERDFYYEQYF. CDR3 bases: TGTGCCGGCAGCGAAAGGGACTTCTACTACGAGCAGTACTTC.

The rearrangement uses TRBV7-2 and TRBJ2-5; 7 nucleotides agree with TRBD2. Germline CDR1 reads SGHTA; CDR2 reads FQGNSA. The CDR3 is 15 amino acids. V was clipped by 3 bases and J by 3 bases; unmatched bases: 7. The CDR3 DNA follows: TGTGCCAGCAGCTTTCTATTACGGGGGGAAGAGACCCAGTACTTC. Amino acids: CASSFLLRGEETQYF.

This CDR3 is CARKTGEHEQYF. CDR3 DNA sequence: TGTGCCCGCAAGACAGGGGAACACGAGCAGTACTTC. The chain employs TRBV2 and TRBJ2-7, with 8 bases lining up with TRBD1. The germline CDR1 and CDR2 sequences are SNHLY and FYNNEI. V shed 11 bases, J shed 5 bases, and the junction held 8 bases outside the gene matches. This CDR3 comprises 12 residues.

This clonotype was counted a few times. The CDR3 coding sequence is TGCAGTGCTAGACCACAACTTACCGGGACAGGGCGAGCGGGAGGGCCGGGTGAGCAGTTCTTC. It codes for CSARPQLTGTGRAGGPGEQFF. The V and J genes are TRBV20-1 and TRBJ2-1; D may be TRBD2 (10 bases). CDR3 length equals 21 residues. Trimming took off 2 bases at V and 9 bases at J, with 38 bases between the two ends. Germline values: CDR1 DFQATT, CDR2 SNEGSKA (reference sequence).

In its sample, this clonotype was seen a few times. The chain has TRBV18 and TRBJ2-7; a possible D gene is TRBD1 (6 bases). V shed 2 bases and J shed 2 bases, with 10 bases lying between them. Germline V CDR1 and CDR2: KGHSH, LQKENI. The CDR3 has 14 amino acids. The CDR3 region has the DNA TGTGCCAGCTCACCAGCCGGACAGACCTACGAGCAGTACTTC. This translates into CASSPAGQTYEQYF.

This clonotype was found a few times. The chain joins TRBV20-1 to TRBJ2-1; 7 bases fit TRBD1. Germline loops: CDR1 DFQATT, CDR2 SNEGSKA (reference sequence). Trimming took 4 bases from V and 0 from J; bases not matched to a gene: 9. The CDR3 length is 16 residues. CDR3 DNA: TGCAGTGCTAAGGGGACAGCCTTTAGCTCCTACAATGAGCAGTTCTTC. Translating gives CSAKGTAFSSYNEQFF.

This clonotype was observed a few times. J is TRBJ2-4 and V is TRBV12-3 or TRBV12-4, with TRBD2 matching over 11 bases. CDR3 length: 17 amino acids. V lost 3 bases, J lost 1 base, and 5 bases stayed unmatched. The CDR3 loop reads CASSFRSGRAAKNIQYF. The CDR3 DNA follows: TGTGCCAGCAGTTTCCGTAGCGGGAGGGCCGCCAAAAACATTCAGTACTTC.

The gene calls are TRBV25-1 and TRBJ2-2, with TRBD2 identical over 7 bases. Germline values: CDR1 MGHDK, CDR2 SYGVNS. The CDR3 consists of 15 residues. Trimming took 3 bases from V and 4 from J; bases not matched to a gene: 5. CDR3 DNA: TGTGCCAGCAGTGATGCCGGGAGGAGCACCGGGGAGCTGTTTTTT. This translates into CASSDAGRSTGELFF.

The rearrangement joins TRBV20-1 to TRBJ2-7; the match to TRBD1 covers 7 bases. V gave up 0 bases and J gave up 5 bases; unmatched junction bases: 4. CDR3 length: 13 amino acids. The germline V gene encodes CDR1 DFQATT and CDR2 SNEGSKA (reference sequence). The CDR3 DNA sequence: TGCAGTGCTAGAGAACAGGGGAAAGACGAGCAGTACTTC. It codes for CSAREQGKDEQYF.